The 18 T cell receptor beta chains given below trace back to one sample, sequenced in a study of T cells in Graves' hyperthyroidism and ophthalmopathy (dated by TCRdb to between 2018 and 2021). Library method: multiplex PCR. Sequencing was carried out with an Illumina HiSeq 2000. Amplification of TCR beta CDR3 regions was carried out from RNA transcripts. For the first round of RT-PCR on the TCR CDR3, the HTBI primer set was used together with the Qiagen OneStep RT-PCR kit. TCRdb redid the processing of the public reads, applying fastp at Q25 and MiXCR, and retained in-frame beta chains. Rows with a matching CDR3 protein are joined into one entry that keeps the most common DNA and genes. The sample contains 500,000 to 600,000 distinct CDR3 sequences, over 45% of them found a single time. The ten largest clonotypes hold about two fifths of the sample. The sequencing input was peripheral blood or thyroid tissue (not recorded which). Source of these receptors: an adult woman with Graves' disease, either hyperthyroidism or ophthalmopathy (not recorded which).

This clonotype has at least ten counts. The genes are TRBV6-1 and TRBJ2-6; D is unclear. Trimming took off 5 bases at V and 4 bases at J, with 12 bases between the two ends. The CDR3 has 15 residues. Germline-derived CDR1 and CDR2 are MNHNS and SASEGT. CDR3 nucleotide sequence: TGTGCCAGCAGTACCGGACCGACGGGGGCCAACGTCCTGACTTTC. Translation gives CASSTGPTGANVLTF.

V is TRBV20-1 and J is TRBJ2-7; TRBD1 aligns across 12 bases. The CDR3 length is 15 residues. Germline values: CDR1 DFQATT, CDR2 SNEGSKA (reference sequence). After removal of 0 bases from V and 5 bases from J, the junction contained 5 bases not matched to a gene. The CDR3 protein is CSARDSGTGGHEQYF. CDR3 nucleotide sequence: TGCAGTGCTAGAGACTCCGGGACAGGGGGCCACGAGCAGTACTTC.

The chain employs TRBV15 and TRBJ2-2; 12 bases map to TRBD2. The CDR3 consists of 19 residues. V was pared by 1 base and J by 4 bases, with 10 bases of the junction left unmatched. Per germline, CDR1 LNHNV and CDR2 YYDKDF (reference sequence). The CDR3 region has the DNA TGTGCCACCAGCAGAGTGCCTAGCGGGAGGGCCTGGATCACCGGGGAGCTGTTTTTT. Its protein product is CATSRVPSGRAWITGELFF.

The sample holds a few counts of this clonotype. The V and J genes are TRBV7-3 and TRBJ2-3, with 9 bases fitting TRBD2. V was pared by 8 bases and J by 5 bases, with 5 bases of the junction left unmatched. The CDR3 extends over 13 amino acids. CDR1 and CDR2 (germline): SGHTA, FQGTGA. The CDR3 loop reads CASGGRAGDTQYF. CDR3 in DNA: TGTGCCAGCGGCGGGAGGGCCGGAGATACGCAGTATTTT.

The gene calls are TRBV11-3 and TRBJ1-2; TRBD1 matches at 7 bases. The CDR3 length is 13 residues. The junction had 6 bases not matched to a gene; V was cut back by 5 bases and J by 6 bases. The V gene's germline CDR1 is SGHNT and CDR2 YENEEA. CDR3 bases: TGTGCCAGCAGCGTGACAGGGTTTCATGGCTACACCTTC. Amino acid sequence: CASSVTGFHGYTF.

This clonotype was recorded many times. V is TRBV7-9 and J is TRBJ1-5, with a tentative D call TRBD1 (6 bases). V was trimmed by 3 bases and J by 3 bases, leaving 12 bases between them. The CDR3 sequence is 15 residues long. The V gene's germline CDR1 is SEHNR and CDR2 FQNEAQ (reference sequence). CDR3 nucleotides: TGTGCCAGCAGCTTCCGACAGGCGTACAATCAGCCCCAGCATTTT. Its translation: CASSFRQAYNQPQHF.

This chain uses TRBV7-9 with TRBJ2-7, with D possibly being TRBD2 (6 bases). Looked up from germline, CDR1 is SEHNR and CDR2 is FQNEAQ (reference sequence). The CDR3 consists of 17 residues. V was shortened by 5 bases and J by 0 bases, with 20 bases between the two germline ends. CDR3 DNA sequence: TGTGCCAGCAGCCGCGGCGGGGCAGGGCGGAGCTCCTACGAGCAGTACTTC. It codes for CASSRGGAGRSSYEQYF.

This sequence joins TRBV7-2 and TRBJ1-5, with D unresolved. CDR1 and CDR2 from the germline V gene are SGHTA and FQGNSA. The CDR3 length is 14 residues. With 1 base removed from V and 1 base from J, the gap between germline ends came to 5 bases. The CDR3, as DNA: TGTGCCAGCAGCTTAGATTTAAGCAATCAGCCCCAGCATTTT. Translating gives CASSLDLSNQPQHF.

This clonotype was counted many times. In nucleotides, the CDR3 is TGTGCCAGCAGCCGCACAATAAAGGACAATCAGCATTTT. It specifies CASSRTIKDNQHF. The V call is TRBV11-2, the J call TRBJ1-5; tentatively, D is TRBD1 (5 bases). Trimming shortened V by 5 bases and J by 13 bases, and 18 bases separated the two germline ends. CDR3 size: 13 residues. Germline values: CDR1 SGHAT, CDR2 FQNNGV.

V is TRBV4-3 and J is TRBJ1-2; a weak D match, TRBD1 (6 bases). Germline assignment: CDR1 LGHNA and CDR2 YSLEER. V was pared by 1 base and J by 13 bases, with 10 bases between. The length of the CDR3 is 11 residues. The CDR3 DNA follows: TGCGCCAGCAGCCAAGGGGGGCGAAGCACCTTC. It is translated as CASSQGGRSTF.

Turning to this clonotype: This may stem from a read error, because a much larger clone lies one nucleotide away. V and J are TRBV7-3 and TRBJ2-7; D remains ambiguous. The CDR3 runs 14 residues. Germline CDR1 is SGHTA and CDR2 is FQGTGA. This chain's CDR3 is CASSEAVYSYAQYF. DNA for the CDR3: TGTGCCAGCAGCGAGGCAGTTTACTCCTACGCGCAGTACTTC.

This clonotype has more than one count but fewer than ten. The rearrangement joins TRBV6-8 to TRBJ1-5, with 8 bases identical to TRBD1. J lost 2 bases, V lost 7 bases, and 13 bases had no gene match. CDR1 and CDR2 (germline): MNHGY, SAAAGT. This CDR3 is 17 amino acids long. The chain's CDR3 is CASTYDQPGQGNQPQHF. CDR3 nucleotides: TGTGCCAGCACCTACGATCAGCCGGGACAGGGCAATCAGCCCCAGCATTTT.

The gene calls are TRBV12-3 or TRBV12-4 and TRBJ2-7, with 13 bases matching TRBD2. Trimming cost V 6 bases and J 9 bases; bases outside gene matches: 8. There are 14 residues in the CDR3. The CDR3 DNA sequence: TGTGCCAGCAGGGAGGCGGGACTAGCGGGATCGCAGTACTTC. This sequence encodes CASREAGLAGSQYF.

The sample holds a few counts of this clonotype. The V call is TRBV2, the J call TRBJ2-2; D is undetermined. CDR1 SNHLY and CDR2 FYNNEI come from the germline V gene. There are 13 residues in the CDR3. The ends were cut back, 6 bases at V and 7 bases at J, with 12 bases in the middle. The DNA for the CDR3 is TGTGCCAGCAGGAAGACCCGAGGCGGGGAGCTGTTTTTT. Residues: CASRKTRGGELFF.

This clonotype was seen ten or more times. This rearrangement joins TRBV7-3 to TRBJ2-2, with 9 bases fitting TRBD2. This CDR3 comprises 17 residues. The trim removed 2 bases at V and 6 bases at J, leaving 10 bases unmatched. CDR1 SGHTA and CDR2 FQGTGA come from the germline V gene. The CDR3 sequence is CASSLLPAGGVAGELFF. The CDR3, as DNA: TGTGCCAGCAGCTTACTACCAGCGGGAGGAGTCGCCGGGGAGCTGTTTTTT. Full variable domain (rest looked up from reference TRBV7-3 and TRBJ2-2): GAGVSQTPSNKVTEKGKYVELRCDPISGHTALYWYRQSLGQGPEFLIYFQGTGAADDSGLPNDRFFAVRPEGSVSTLKIQRTERGDSAVYLCASSLLPAGGVAGELFFGEGSRLTVL.

The rearrangement uses TRBV2 and TRBJ2-5; TRBD2 agrees at 7 bases. Germline V lookup: CDR1 SNHLY, CDR2 FYNNEI. The CDR3 loop spans 12 amino acids. With 8 bases clipped from V and 0 bases from J, the junction kept 0 bases outside the gene matches. Here the CDR3 reads CASGLDQETQYF. CDR3 nucleotides: TGTGCCAGCGGACTAGACCAAGAGACCCAGTACTTC. Variable domain in full (rest from reference TRBV2 and TRBJ2-5): EPEVTQTPSHQVTQMGQEVILRCVPISNHLYFYWYRQILGQKVEFLVSFYNNEISEKSEIFDDQFSVERPDGSNFTLKIRSTKLEDSAMYFCASGLDQETQYFGPGTRLLVL.

The chain joins TRBV29-1 to TRBJ2-1, with 9 nucleotides matching TRBD2. The junction had 6 bases not matched to a gene; V was cut back by 6 bases and J by 3 bases. Germline lookup yields CDR1 SQVTM and CDR2 ANQGSEA. This CDR3 is built from 14 residues. CDR3 DNA sequence: TGCAGCGTGGCGGGACTAGCAGGCTACAATGAGCAGTTCTTC. It codes for CSVAGLAGYNEQFF.

This chain joins TRBV10-3 and TRBJ1-1, with no clear D. The CDR3 extends over 18 amino acids. Germline lookup yields CDR1 ENHRY and CDR2 SYGVKD. The V end lost 2 bases, the J end lost 1 base, and 20 bases lay between the germline ends. CDR3 protein: CAISEAPGGSLTNTEAFF. CDR3 bases: TGTGCCATCAGTGAGGCACCGGGAGGCAGCTTAACGAACACTGAAGCTTTCTTT.